The T cell receptor beta chain under discussion was sequenced for a study of blood T cell repertoires in COVID-19. From its first to its last residue, the CDR3 has 11 amino acids. A remark on this clone: No conserved phenylalanine or tryptophan ends this CDR3, so it is likely a read error. It is unclear where the CDR3 begins or ends on the DNA, so no DNA is shown, and the CDR3 is as TCRdb lists it.

Generated by immunoSEQ multiplex PCR, the TCRdb table keeps only in-frame clones and is missing some. This table has fewer than 100,000 clones, around nine tenths appearing once. The V gene is TRBV21-1, the J gene TRBJ1-3; the table's D call TRBD1 went unverified against the DNA. TRBV21-1 is listed as a pseudogene. The clonotype originates from a man aged 50-59 years with acute or convalescent COVID-19. The sequencing input was peripheral blood. CDR3: CASSPRDRVEV.